These T cell receptor beta chains were read from a single sample in a study of T cell repertoires in cytomegalovirus infection. TCRdb independently ran MiXCR on the reads; one entry per CDR3 protein. This sample has 360,000 or so distinct CDR3 sequences, with 34% found just once. Their antigens remain unidentified. The sample was cultured PBMCs, taken from culture after CMV antigen stimulation. The receptors stem from a human donor in good health (CMV status not recorded). Some clones in this sample may be carry-over from other donors' samples. Both conserved end residues are trimmed from each CDR3. Fields, in order: CDR3 protein, V gene, D gene, J gene. The D gene is left open where the match is weak.

cdr3_aa: ASSLVLANQPQH
v_call: TRBV12-3/TRBV12-4
d_call: .
j_call: TRBJ1-5

cdr3_aa: ASSSKREGYNEQF
v_call: TRBV12-3/TRBV12-4
d_call: TRBD2
j_call: TRBJ2-1

cdr3_aa: ASSYYSGGPGAF
v_call: TRBV6-8
d_call: TRBD1
j_call: TRBJ1-1

cdr3_aa: SARDRFEETQY
v_call: TRBV20-1
d_call: .
j_call: TRBJ2-5

cdr3_aa: ASSYMTGSYNSPLH
v_call: TRBV12-3/TRBV12-4
d_call: TRBD1
j_call: TRBJ1-6

cdr3_aa: ASSLDQNTGELF
v_call: TRBV7-2
d_call: .
j_call: TRBJ2-2

cdr3_aa: ASSSRWPAGRGETQY
v_call: TRBV7-2
d_call: .
j_call: TRBJ2-5

cdr3_aa: ASSLAVGDPSYNEQF
v_call: TRBV7-2
d_call: .
j_call: TRBJ2-1

cdr3_aa: ASSPTGTGDNEQF
v_call: TRBV7-6
d_call: TRBD1
j_call: TRBJ2-1

cdr3_aa: ASFRGRTDTQY
v_call: TRBV6-5
d_call: .
j_call: TRBJ2-3

cdr3_aa: ASSDQRTDTQY
v_call: TRBV6-4
d_call: .
j_call: TRBJ2-3

cdr3_aa: ASSLITAKETQY
v_call: TRBV7-2
d_call: .
j_call: TRBJ2-5

cdr3_aa: ARPSDRDEEETQY
v_call: TRBV19
d_call: TRBD1
j_call: TRBJ2-5

cdr3_aa: ASSVDPDNSVGYT
v_call: TRBV9
d_call: .
j_call: TRBJ1-2

cdr3_aa: ASSLKTSGYTDTQY
v_call: TRBV13
d_call: TRBD2
j_call: TRBJ2-3